These 11 T cell receptor beta chains share one sample of origin, sequenced in a study of blood T cells in healthy people across ages. Combining a sample-barcoded 5' primer with a J-beta primer mix, a second PCR ran for roughly 7 to 11 cycles. MiXCR was run by TCRdb on the 5' RACE reads, yielding one entry per CDR3 protein. The sample holds roughly 1,800,000 distinct CDR3 sequences, around 48% seen once. Sequenced sample: blood. The source is a woman between 40 and 55 years old in good health.

The chain has TRBV2 and TRBJ2-6; tentatively, D is TRBD1 (6 bases). The germline V gene encodes CDR1 SNHLY and CDR2 FYNNEI. The V end was cut by 6 bases, the J end by 3 bases, with 15 bases between. This CDR3 has 16 amino acids. For the CDR3, the DNA is TGTGCCAGCAGGGAACTCAGGGGTATTGGGGCCAACGTCCTGACTTTC. The encoded protein is CASRELRGIGANVLTF.

This clonotype turned up a few times. This rearrangement joins TRBV6-5 to TRBJ2-3; 9 bases align to TRBD1. V was clipped by 6 bases and J by 5 bases; unmatched bases: 9. The CDR3 is made up of 15 amino acids. Germline CDR1 and CDR2: MNHEY and SVGAGI. The CDR3 nucleotides are TGTGCCAGCAGGCAAACAGGGGGCTCGATAGATACGCAGTATTTT. This encodes CASRQTGGSIDTQYF.

There are a few counts of this clonotype. The chain is built from TRBV20-1 and TRBJ2-4, with 7 nucleotides matching TRBD1. The CDR3 totals 13 residues. The germline gives CDR1 DFQATT, CDR2 SNEGSKA (reference sequence). J lost 2 bases, V lost 4 bases, and 2 bases had no gene match. This CDR3 is CSAKGQTKNIQYF. For the CDR3, the DNA is TGCAGTGCTAAGGGACAGACCAAAAACATTCAGTACTTC.

The V and J genes are TRBV7-3 and TRBJ2-1; 8 positions agree with TRBD2. Germline V gene sequence: CDR1 SGHTA, CDR2 FQGTGA. With V trimmed by 3 bases and J by 5 bases, 3 bases remained unmatched. This CDR3 has 14 residues. In DNA, the CDR3 is TGTGCCAGCAGCTTTGCGGGGGGCAACAATGAGCAGTTCTTC. Translated, it gives CASSFAGGNNEQFF.

In this sample, this clonotype turned up a few times. This chain joins TRBV27 and TRBJ2-1; 8 nucleotides match TRBD1. With 2 bases clipped from V and 5 bases from J, the junction kept 8 bases outside the gene matches. CDR3 length equals 16 residues. The V gene's germline CDR1 is MNHEY and CDR2 SMNVEV (reference sequence). CDR3 sequence reads: CASSLLTRGPHNEQFF. CDR3 DNA: TGTGCCAGCAGTTTACTAACCAGGGGGCCCCACAATGAGCAGTTCTTC.

This clonotype was counted ten times or more. The chain combines TRBV10-3 with TRBJ2-4; no reliable D call. With 0 bases removed from V and 5 bases from J, the gap between germline ends came to 2 bases. The germline CDR1 and CDR2 sequences are ENHRY and SYGVKD. The CDR3 consists of 12 residues. Written as DNA, the CDR3 is TGTGCCATCAGTGAGTCAGAAAACATTCAGTACTTC. Translated, it gives CAISESENIQYF.

The genes are TRBV19 and TRBJ1-2, with D possibly matching TRBD1 (5 bases). Germline loops: CDR1 LNHDA, CDR2 SQIVND (reference sequence). V was cut by 8 bases and J by 6 bases, with 10 bases left in between. This CDR3 comprises 11 residues. CDR3 bases: TGTGCCAGTGGCAGGGAGCATGGCTACACCTTC. Its protein product is CASGREHGYTF.

V and J are TRBV25-1 and TRBJ2-4; D gene unclear. V lost 4 bases to trimming and J lost 6 bases, with 4 bases between them. Germline V CDR1 and CDR2: MGHDK, SYGVNS. The CDR3 is made up of 11 amino acids. CDR3 sequence: CASSGLNIQYF. Written as DNA, the CDR3 is TGTGCCAGCAGTGGGTTAAACATTCAGTACTTC. The full variable domain, in which reference TRBV25-1 and TRBJ2-4 provide the parts outside the CDR3, is EADIYQTPRYLVIGTGKKITLECSQTMGHDKMYWYQQDPGMELHLIHYSYGVNSTEKGDLSSESTVSRIRTEHFPLTLESARPSHTSQYLCASSGLNIQYFGAGTRLSVL.

The rearrangement uses TRBV12-3 or TRBV12-4 and TRBJ1-5; D unresolved. V gave up 5 bases and J gave up 5 bases, with 7 bases separating them. This CDR3 has 12 amino acids. CDR3 residues: CASSALDQPQHF. CDR3 DNA sequence: TGTGCCAGCAGTGCCCTTGATCAGCCCCAGCATTTT.

The V gene is TRBV27, the J gene TRBJ1-6, with TRBD1 identical over 7 bases. CDR3 length: 15 residues. With V trimmed by 7 bases and J by 3 bases, 6 bases remained unmatched. Germline V gives CDR1 MNHEY, CDR2 SMNVEV (reference sequence). CDR3 protein: CASTQGTVYNSPLHF. As DNA, the CDR3 is TGTGCCAGCACCCAAGGGACAGTCTATAATTCACCCCTCCACTTT.

The chain uses TRBV20-1 and TRBJ2-3; TRBD2 matches 8 bases. The junction had 4 bases not matched to a gene; V was cut back by 3 bases and J by 2 bases. This CDR3 contains 14 residues. Germline CDR1 is DFQATT and CDR2 is SNEGSKA (reference sequence). For the CDR3, the DNA is TGCAGTGCTAGTACGGGGGGGTACACAGATACGCAGTATTTT. Its protein is CSASTGGYTDTQYF.